One and the same sample provided the 5 T cell receptor beta chains below, sequenced in a study of OX40 agonist ivuxolimab in advanced cancers. Only in-frame clones appear in the TCRdb table, and some are missing; sequencing was by immunoSEQ multiplex PCR. The top ten clones hold 15% of a sample with 35,000 to 55,000 clones, 75% to 90% of them seen once. The starting material was CD4+ or CD8+ T cells sorted from blood, obtained in a trial of the OX40 agonist ivuxolimab. Every receptor here comes from an adult with an advanced solid tumor such as melanoma, head and neck, liver or kidney cancer.

This clone has just a few counts. The CDR3 protein is CASSLVTEQFF. Written as DNA, the CDR3 is TGTGCCAGCAGCTTGGTGACTGAGCAGTTCTTC. The rearrangement links TRBV5-4 to TRBJ2-1; D ambiguous. This CDR3 spans 11 amino acids. V was trimmed by 0 bases and J by 9 bases, leaving 4 bases between them. Germline assignment: CDR1 SGHNT and CDR2 YYREEE (reference sequence).

The chain has TRBV4-3 and TRBJ1-2, with a tentative D call TRBD1 (5 bases). The CDR3 length is 15 residues. Germline CDR1 reads LGHNA; CDR2 reads YSLEER. V lost 0 bases and J lost 5, with 13 bases in between. CDR3 sequence reads: CASSQDSGQGYGYTF. CDR3 DNA: TGCGCCAGCAGCCAAGATAGTGGGCAGGGTTATGGCTACACCTTC.

This rearrangement joins TRBV5-6 to TRBJ2-1; 7 nucleotides match TRBD1. V shed 4 bases and J 0 bases; nucleotides not matched to a gene: 7. The CDR3 spans 16 residues. CDR1 and CDR2 (germline): SGHDT, YYEEEE. DNA for the CDR3: TGTGCCAGCAGCCAAGGACAGGCGGTCTCCTACAATGAGCAGTTCTTC. It encodes CASSQGQAVSYNEQFF.

The CDR3 DNA reads TGTGCCAGCAGTTTCGGACAGGGGGCTAACTATGGCTACACCTTC. Encoded protein: CASSFGQGANYGYTF. This chain uses TRBV6-5 with TRBJ1-2; the match to TRBD1 covers 10 bases. Germline-derived CDR1 and CDR2 are MNHEY and SVGAGI. With V trimmed by 4 bases and J by 0 bases, 2 bases remained unmatched. There are 15 residues in the CDR3.

This chain connects TRBV4-1 to TRBJ2-1; 11 positions agree with TRBD2. The trim removed 3 bases at V and 8 bases at J, leaving 9 bases unmatched. The CDR3 runs 16 residues. Germline V lookup: CDR1 MGHRA, CDR2 YSYEKL. The CDR3, as DNA: TGCGCCAGCAGCCAGTTAGCGGGAGGGCCTGGGGATGAGCAGTTCTTC. Encoded protein: CASSQLAGGPGDEQFF.